The 22 T cell receptor beta chains below all came from one sample that was sequenced in a study of cytomegalovirus exposure and HLA in healthy donors. Some clones are missing from TCRdb's copy, which holds only in-frame ones; the method was immunoSEQ multiplex PCR. Counted here are over 100,000 clones, approximately 88% occurring once; the ten biggest clones make up about 6.3%. Input material: PBMCs. The receptor source for this set is a woman aged 18-29 years in good health and CMV-seropositive.

The count of this clone is one. The rearrangement uses TRBV7-3 and TRBJ2-3; 16 nucleotides line up with TRBD2. There are 16 residues in the CDR3. V lost 4 bases and J lost 6; bases outside the gene matches: 4. CDR1 is SGHTA, CDR2 FQGTGA, per germline. DNA of the CDR3: TGTGCCAGCAGCTCCGGGACTAGCGGGGGGGTCGATACGCAGTATTTT. The encoded protein is CASSSGTSGGVDTQYF.

V gene TRBV5-1 combines with J gene TRBJ1-4; tentative D call: TRBD1 (6 bases). Germline V gene sequence: CDR1 SGHRS, CDR2 YFSETQ. Between the trimmed V and J ends, which lost 4 bases and 4 bases, there was a span of 14 bases. The CDR3 covers 15 residues. The CDR3 is CASSIGQRNNEKLFF. DNA of the CDR3: TGCGCCAGCAGCATCGGACAGCGGAATAATGAAAAACTGTTTTTT.

This sequence joins TRBV7-6 and TRBJ2-5, with 11 bases fitting TRBD2. The CDR3 sequence is 22 residues long. CDR1 is SGHVS, CDR2 FNYEAQ, per germline. Losses at the gene ends were 5 bases for V and 4 bases for J; bases not matched to a gene: 27. The CDR3 loop reads CASSRLKRPGTSGPLDRETQYF. Written as DNA, the CDR3 is TGTGCCAGCAGCCGACTCAAACGGCCCGGGACTAGCGGCCCCCTAGATCGAGAGACCCAGTACTTC.

This clone was observed a handful of times. The chain recombines TRBV4-1 with TRBJ1-5; D is uncertain. Germline assignment: CDR1 MGHRA and CDR2 YSYEKL. V dropped 0 bases and J dropped 3 bases, with 15 bases sitting between them. The CDR3 loop spans 17 amino acids. The CDR3 DNA sequence: TGCGCCAGCAGCCAAGATTCCCCCCTCCGTCCCAATCAGCCCCAGCATTTT. Its protein product is CASSQDSPLRPNQPQHF.

This rearrangement joins TRBV6-5 to TRBJ1-1; D not resolved. The CDR3 consists of 12 residues. Trimming pared 5 bases from V and 4 bases from J, leaving 8 bases between. Germline V gives CDR1 MNHEY, CDR2 SVGAGI. The DNA of the CDR3 is TGTGCCAGCAGTAACAGTCTCACTGAAGCTTTCTTT. It translates to CASSNSLTEAFF.

The chain links TRBV6-1 to TRBJ2-3, with D hard to call. V was pared by 2 bases and J by 4 bases, with 10 bases between. Germline loops: CDR1 MNHNS, CDR2 SASEGT. The CDR3 totals 14 residues. The CDR3 region is CASSETHNADTQYF. CDR3 nucleotides: TGTGCCAGCAGTGAAACGCACAACGCAGATACGCAGTATTTT.

The chain carries TRBV5-1 and TRBJ2-2; D might be TRBD2 (6 bases). V lost 4 bases and J 5 bases, leaving 18 bases between the germline ends. Germline V gene sequence: CDR1 SGHRS, CDR2 YFSETQ. The CDR3 runs to 16 residues. DNA of the CDR3: TGCGCCAGCAGCCCCGACGGAGGGGAGTTGACCGGGGAGCTGTTTTTT. This sequence encodes CASSPDGGELTGELFF.

The rearrangement uses TRBV5-1 and TRBJ2-1; 9 bases line up with TRBD2. Germline-derived CDR1 and CDR2 are SGHRS and YFSETQ. The ends lost 0 bases at V and 2 bases at J; junction bases unmatched: 3. This CDR3 has 16 amino acids. For the CDR3, the DNA is TGCGCCAGCAGCTTGGGCGGGGGGGAGACCTACAATGAGCAGTTCTTC. It translates to CASSLGGGETYNEQFF.

The chain has TRBV9 and TRBJ1-4; D not certain. V lost 1 base, J lost 7 bases, and 11 bases lay in between. This CDR3 region has 14 residues. CDR1 is SGDLS and CDR2 is YYNGEE in the germline V gene. CDR3 sequence: CASSVPRLSEKLFF. CDR3 bases: TGTGCCAGCAGCGTACCCAGGTTAAGTGAAAAACTGTTTTTT.

V and J are TRBV2 and TRBJ2-1; weak D call: TRBD2 (5 bases). The CDR3 spans 13 residues. Trimming shortened V by 6 bases and J by 5 bases, and 11 bases separated the two germline ends. CDR1 is SNHLY, CDR2 FYNNEI, per germline. The CDR3, as DNA: TGTGCCAGCAGGCGAGCGGAAAACAATGAGCAGTTCTTC. As protein: CASRRAENNEQFF. Full variable domain (remainder filled in from reference TRBV2 and TRBJ2-1): EPEVTQTPSHQVTQMGQEVILRCVPISNHLYFYWYRQILGQKVEFLVSFYNNEISEKSEIFDDQFSVERPDGSNFTLKIRSTKLEDSAMYFCASRRAENNEQFFGPGTRLTVL.

This chain joins TRBV7-2 and TRBJ1-3, with D perhaps TRBD1 (6 bases). Germline V gene data show CDR1 as SGHTA and CDR2 as FQGNSA. V lost 1 base and J 0 bases, leaving 7 bases between the germline ends. The length of the CDR3 is 15 residues. The DNA for the CDR3 is TGTGCCAGCAGCTTAGGGACAGTCTCTGGAAACACCATATATTTT. This gives the protein CASSLGTVSGNTIYF.

The chain joins TRBV4-1 to TRBJ2-7; maybe TRBD1 (6 bases). CDR3 size: 15 residues. Germline V gene sequence: CDR1 MGHRA, CDR2 YSYEKL. Trimming shortened V by 1 base and J by 3 bases, and 13 bases separated the two germline ends. CDR3 sequence (DNA): TGCGCCAGCAGCCAAGTGTCACAGGGAGTCTACGAGCAGTACTTC. This sequence encodes CASSQVSQGVYEQYF.

The chain uses TRBV13 and TRBJ2-7, with 11 bases that match TRBD1. Unmatched junction bases numbered 13, after V lost 4 bases and J lost 5 bases. The CDR3 totals 17 residues. CDR1 and CDR2 (germline): PRHDT, FYEKMQ (reference sequence). The CDR3 coding sequence is TGTGCCAGCAGCTCCCCCCGAGGACAGGGGGCGATAGACGAGCAGTACTTC. This encodes CASSSPRGQGAIDEQYF. The full variable domain, with the rest looked up from reference TRBV13 and TRBJ2-7, is AAGVIQSPRHLIKEKRETATLKCYPIPRHDTVYWYQQGPGQDPQFLISFYEKMQSDKGSIPDRFSAQQFSDYHSELNMSSLELGDSALYFCASSSPRGQGAIDEQYFGPGTRLTVT.

DNA for the CDR3: TGTGCCAGCAGTTACTCCTACAGGAACACTGAAGCTTTCTTT. It encodes CASSYSYRNTEAFF. This rearrangement joins TRBV6-5 to TRBJ1-1; no clear D gene. Germline V lookup: CDR1 MNHEY, CDR2 SVGAGI. The CDR3 runs 14 residues. V shed 0 bases and J shed 1 base, with 6 bases lying between them.

This sequence joins TRBV7-9 and TRBJ1-3, with TRBD1 identical over 9 bases. This CDR3 has 16 amino acids. Trimming cost V 5 bases and J 2 bases; bases outside gene matches: 7. Germline loops: CDR1 SEHNR, CDR2 FQNEAQ (reference sequence). The CDR3 nucleotides read TGTGCCAGCAGCACCCCGGACAGGGGCACTGGAAACACCATATATTTT. This codes for CASSTPDRGTGNTIYF.

The CDR3 is CASSPLGRGGNSEQFF. As DNA, the CDR3 is TGTGCCAGCAGCCCCTTGGGGCGGGGGGGCAATTCTGAGCAGTTCTTC. The J gene is TRBJ2-1, the V gene TRBV7-8; 9 nucleotides align to TRBD2. CDR3 length: 16 residues. V shed 5 bases and J 9 bases; nucleotides not matched to a gene: 14. Germline CDR1 SGHVS, CDR2 FQNEAQ.

The chain uses TRBV5-1 and TRBJ1-1, with a weak D call TRBD1 (5 bases). This CDR3 region has 14 residues. The germline V and J ends were trimmed by 4 bases and 8 bases, with 18 bases remaining between them. CDR1 and CDR2 (germline): SGHRS, YFSETQ. CDR3 in amino acids: CASSPAVSGGEAFF. The CDR3 nucleotides read TGCGCCAGCAGCCCCGCGGTCAGCGGGGGGGAAGCTTTCTTT.

A single count supports this clone. The gene calls are TRBV7-9 and TRBJ2-2; TRBD2 agrees at 8 bases. CDR1 and CDR2 (germline): SEHNR, FQNEAQ (reference sequence). With 1 base clipped from V and 5 bases from J, the junction kept 3 bases outside the gene matches. The CDR3 totals 15 residues. The CDR3 nucleotides read TGTGCCAGCAGCTTAGGAGGCGGGAGGACCGGGGAGCTGTTTTTT. This encodes CASSLGGGRTGELFF.

The V call is TRBV5-8, the J call TRBJ2-2, with TRBD1 as a possible D gene (6 bases). From germline, CDR1 is SGHTS and CDR2 YDEGEE. The V end was cut by 5 bases, the J end by 0 bases, with 11 bases between. This CDR3 has 15 amino acids. CDR3 coding DNA: TGTGCCAGCAGAGTAGGGGGTGCGAACACCGGGGAGCTGTTTTTT. It is translated as CASRVGGANTGELFF.

This clone was observed once. The chain employs TRBV7-3 and TRBJ2-7, with TRBD2 matching over 10 bases. The J segment lost 6 bases and the V segment lost 5 bases, leaving 7 bases of the junction unmatched. Per the germline V gene, CDR1 is SGHTA and CDR2 is FQGTGA. The CDR3 is made up of 14 amino acids. CDR3: CASSLLAGAFEQYF. CDR3 DNA: TGTGCCAGCAGCCTTCTAGCGGGGGCCTTCGAGCAGTACTTC.

The CDR3: CASSYSQGAHGNTIYF. The CDR3 nucleotides read TGCGCCAGCAGCTACTCACAGGGGGCGCATGGAAACACCATATATTTT. The chain combines TRBV5-1 with TRBJ1-3; the match to TRBD1 covers 9 bases. The CDR3 sequence is 16 residues long. Unmatched junction bases numbered 7, after V lost 3 bases and J lost 3 bases. Per germline, CDR1 SGHRS and CDR2 YFSETQ.

This clone was counted once. CDR3 in DNA: TGTGCCAGCAGCGTCACCAGGGATCCTGAGTATGGCTACACCTTC. Residues: CASSVTRDPEYGYTF. The chain is built from TRBV11-1 and TRBJ1-2; a weak D match, TRBD1 (5 bases). The V and J ends lost 5 bases and 5 bases respectively, with 18 bases between them. CDR1 and CDR2 from the germline V gene are SGHAT and FQDESV (reference sequence). CDR3 length: 15 amino acids.